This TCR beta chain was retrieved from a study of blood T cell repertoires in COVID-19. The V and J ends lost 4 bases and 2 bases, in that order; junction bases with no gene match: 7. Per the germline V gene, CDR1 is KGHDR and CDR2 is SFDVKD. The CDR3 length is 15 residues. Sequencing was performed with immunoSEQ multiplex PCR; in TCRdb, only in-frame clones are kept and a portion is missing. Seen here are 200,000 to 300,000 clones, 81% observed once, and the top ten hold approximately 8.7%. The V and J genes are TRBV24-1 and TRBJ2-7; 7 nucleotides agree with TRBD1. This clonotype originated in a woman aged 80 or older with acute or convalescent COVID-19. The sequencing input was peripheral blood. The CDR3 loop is CATSESGTVTYEQYF. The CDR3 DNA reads TGTGCCACCAGTGAGTCCGGGACAGTAACCTACGAGCAGTACTTC.